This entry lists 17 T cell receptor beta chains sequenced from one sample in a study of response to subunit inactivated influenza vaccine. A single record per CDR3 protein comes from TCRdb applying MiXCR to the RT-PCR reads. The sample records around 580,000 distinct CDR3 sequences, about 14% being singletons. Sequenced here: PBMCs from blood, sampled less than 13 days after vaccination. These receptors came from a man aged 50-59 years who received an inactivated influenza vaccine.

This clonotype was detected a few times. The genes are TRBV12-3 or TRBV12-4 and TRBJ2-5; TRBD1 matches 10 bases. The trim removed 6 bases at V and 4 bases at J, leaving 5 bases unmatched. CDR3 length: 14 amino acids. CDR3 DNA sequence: TGTGCCAGCAGAGAGACAGGGGGCTCAGAGACCCAGTACTTC. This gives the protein CASRETGGSETQYF.

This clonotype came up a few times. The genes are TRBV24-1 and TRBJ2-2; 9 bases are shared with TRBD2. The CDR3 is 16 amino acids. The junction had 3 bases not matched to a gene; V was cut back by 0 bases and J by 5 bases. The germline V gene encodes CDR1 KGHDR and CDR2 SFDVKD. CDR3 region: CATSDLGLAGTGELFF. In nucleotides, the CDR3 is TGTGCCACCAGTGATTTGGGTCTAGCGGGAACCGGGGAGCTGTTTTTT.

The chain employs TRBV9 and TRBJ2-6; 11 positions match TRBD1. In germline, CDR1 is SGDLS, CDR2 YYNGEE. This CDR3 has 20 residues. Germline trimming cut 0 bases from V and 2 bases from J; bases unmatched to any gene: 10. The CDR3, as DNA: TGTGCCAGCAGCGTAGCCCCCCGGGGACAGGGGGACACTGGGGCCAACGTCCTGACTTTC. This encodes CASSVAPRGQGDTGANVLTF.

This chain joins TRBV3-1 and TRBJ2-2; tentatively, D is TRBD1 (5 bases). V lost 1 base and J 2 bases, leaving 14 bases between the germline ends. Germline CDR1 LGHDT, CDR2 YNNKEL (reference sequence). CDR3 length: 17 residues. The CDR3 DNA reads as TGTGCCAGCAGCCAAGGGAAGGCCAGGGAAAACACCGGGGAGCTGTTTTTT. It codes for CASSQGKARENTGELFF. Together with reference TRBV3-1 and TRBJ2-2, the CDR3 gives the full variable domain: DTAVSQTPKYLVTQMGNDKSIKCEQNLGHDTMYWYKQDSKKFLKIMFSYNNKELIINETVPNRFSPKSPDKAHLNLHINSLELGDSAVYFCASSQGKARENTGELFFGEGSRLTVL.

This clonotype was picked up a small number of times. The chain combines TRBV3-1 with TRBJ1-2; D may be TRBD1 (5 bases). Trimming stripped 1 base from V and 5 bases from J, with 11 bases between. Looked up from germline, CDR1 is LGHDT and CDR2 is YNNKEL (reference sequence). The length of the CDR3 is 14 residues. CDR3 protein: CASSQGIGTYGYTF. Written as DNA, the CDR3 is TGTGCCAGCAGCCAAGGAATAGGGACTTATGGCTACACCTTC.

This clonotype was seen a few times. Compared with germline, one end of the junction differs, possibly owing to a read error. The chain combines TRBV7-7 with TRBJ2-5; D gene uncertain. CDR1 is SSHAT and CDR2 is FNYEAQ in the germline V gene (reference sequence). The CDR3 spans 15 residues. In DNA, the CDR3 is TGTGCTAGCAGCGTGACTCGGAGCCAAGCAGAGACCCAGTACTTC. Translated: CASSVTRSQAETQYF.

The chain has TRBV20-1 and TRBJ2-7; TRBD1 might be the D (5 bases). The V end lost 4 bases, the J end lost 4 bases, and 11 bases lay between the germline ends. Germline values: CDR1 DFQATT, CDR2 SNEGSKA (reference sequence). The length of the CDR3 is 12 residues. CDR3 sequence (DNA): TGCAGTGCTACGGACAACCTATACGAGCAGTACTTC. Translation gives CSATDNLYEQYF.

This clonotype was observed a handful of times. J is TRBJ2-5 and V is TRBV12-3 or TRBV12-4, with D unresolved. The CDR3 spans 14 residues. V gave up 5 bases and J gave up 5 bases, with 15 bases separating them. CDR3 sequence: CASSDQRSEETQYF. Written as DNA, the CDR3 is TGTGCCAGCAGTGATCAGCGATCTGAGGAGACCCAGTACTTC.

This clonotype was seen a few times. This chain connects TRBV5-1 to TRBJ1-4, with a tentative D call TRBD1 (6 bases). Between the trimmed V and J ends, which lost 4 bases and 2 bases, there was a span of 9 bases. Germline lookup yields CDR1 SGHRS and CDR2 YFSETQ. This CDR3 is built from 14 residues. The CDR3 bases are TGCGCCAGCAGCGACGACAGGACTAATGAAAAACTGTTTTTT. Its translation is CASSDDRTNEKLFF.

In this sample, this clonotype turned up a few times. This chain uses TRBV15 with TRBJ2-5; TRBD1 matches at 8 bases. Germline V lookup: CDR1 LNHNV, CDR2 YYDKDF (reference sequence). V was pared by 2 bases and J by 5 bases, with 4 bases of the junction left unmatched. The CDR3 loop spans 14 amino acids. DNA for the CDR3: TGTGCCACCAGCAGACTGACAGGGGAGGAGACCCAGTACTTC. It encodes CATSRLTGEETQYF.

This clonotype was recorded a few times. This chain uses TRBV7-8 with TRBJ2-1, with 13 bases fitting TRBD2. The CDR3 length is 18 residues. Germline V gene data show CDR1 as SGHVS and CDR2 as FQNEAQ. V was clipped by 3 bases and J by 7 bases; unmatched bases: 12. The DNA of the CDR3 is TGTGCCAGCAGCTTCGGCGACTGGACTAGCGGGAGTACAAATGAGCAGTTCTTC. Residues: CASSFGDWTSGSTNEQFF.

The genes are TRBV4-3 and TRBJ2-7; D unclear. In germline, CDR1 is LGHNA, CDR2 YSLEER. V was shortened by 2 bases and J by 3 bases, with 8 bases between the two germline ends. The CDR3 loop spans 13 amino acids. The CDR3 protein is CASSQSSDYEQYF. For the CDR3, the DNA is TGCGCCAGCAGCCAAAGTAGTGACTACGAGCAGTACTTC.

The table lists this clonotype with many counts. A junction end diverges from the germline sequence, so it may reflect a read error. CDR3 loop: CASSQGQYNEQFF. In DNA form, the CDR3 reads TGTGCCAGCAGCCAAGGACAGTACAATGAGCAGTTCTTC. The V and J genes are TRBV4-1 and TRBJ2-1; a possible D gene is TRBD1 (6 bases). The CDR3 is 13 amino acids. Germline lookup yields CDR1 MGHRA and CDR2 YSYEKL.

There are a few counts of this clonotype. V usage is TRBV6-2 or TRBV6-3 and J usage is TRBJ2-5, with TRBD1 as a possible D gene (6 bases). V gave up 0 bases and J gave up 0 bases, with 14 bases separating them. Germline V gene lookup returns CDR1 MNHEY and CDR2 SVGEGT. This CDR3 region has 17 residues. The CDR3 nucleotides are TGTGCCAGCAGTTACTCGATGGGACAACCGTACCAAGAGACCCAGTACTTC. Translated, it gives CASSYSMGQPYQETQYF.

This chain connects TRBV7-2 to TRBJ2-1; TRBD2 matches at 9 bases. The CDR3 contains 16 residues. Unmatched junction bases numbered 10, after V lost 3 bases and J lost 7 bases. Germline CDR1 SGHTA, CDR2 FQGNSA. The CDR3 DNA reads TGTGCCAGCAGCTTCCTCGGCGGGGGGGCTCGTAATGAGCAGTTCTTC. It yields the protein CASSFLGGGARNEQFF. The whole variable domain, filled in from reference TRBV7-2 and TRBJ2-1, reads GAGVSQSPSNKVTEKGKDVELRCDPISGHTALYWYRQSLGQGLEFLIYFQGNSAPDKSGLPSDRFSAERTGGSVSTLTIQRTQQEDSAVYLCASSFLGGGARNEQFFGPGTRLTVL.

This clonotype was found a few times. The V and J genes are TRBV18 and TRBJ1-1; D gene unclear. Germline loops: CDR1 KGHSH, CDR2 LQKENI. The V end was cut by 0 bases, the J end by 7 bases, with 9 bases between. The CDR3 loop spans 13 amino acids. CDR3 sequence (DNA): TGTGCCAGCTCACCACCCAATGGGTTTGAAGCTTTCTTT. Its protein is CASSPPNGFEAFF.

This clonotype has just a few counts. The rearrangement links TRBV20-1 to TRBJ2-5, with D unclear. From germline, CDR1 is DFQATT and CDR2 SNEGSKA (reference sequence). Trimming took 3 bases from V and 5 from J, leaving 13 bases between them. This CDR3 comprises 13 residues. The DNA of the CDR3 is TGCAGTGCTAGCCGGACGGTCCGGGAGACCCAGTACTTC. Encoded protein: CSASRTVRETQYF.